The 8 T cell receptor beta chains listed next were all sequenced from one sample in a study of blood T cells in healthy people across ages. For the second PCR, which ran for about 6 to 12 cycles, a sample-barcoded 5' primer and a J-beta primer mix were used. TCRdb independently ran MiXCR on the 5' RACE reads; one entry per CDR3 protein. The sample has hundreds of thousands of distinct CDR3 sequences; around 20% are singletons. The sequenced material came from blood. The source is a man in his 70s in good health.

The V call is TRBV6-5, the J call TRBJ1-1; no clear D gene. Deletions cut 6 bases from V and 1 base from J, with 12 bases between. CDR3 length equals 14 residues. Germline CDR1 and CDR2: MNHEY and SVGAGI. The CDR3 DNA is TGTGCCAGCAGGCGGACGGAGAGGAACACTGAAGCTTTCTTT. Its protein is CASRRTERNTEAFF.

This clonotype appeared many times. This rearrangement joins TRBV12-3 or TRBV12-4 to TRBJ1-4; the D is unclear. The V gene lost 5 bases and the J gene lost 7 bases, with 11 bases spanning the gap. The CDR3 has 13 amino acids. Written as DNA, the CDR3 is TGTGCCAGCAGTCCCGCCCGGGCTGAAAAACTGTTTTTT. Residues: CASSPARAEKLFF.

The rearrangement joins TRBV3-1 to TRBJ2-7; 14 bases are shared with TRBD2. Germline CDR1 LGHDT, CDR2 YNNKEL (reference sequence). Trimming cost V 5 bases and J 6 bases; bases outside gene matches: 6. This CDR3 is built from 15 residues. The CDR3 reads CASSNGLAGGGEQYF. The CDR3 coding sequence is TGTGCCAGCAGCAACGGACTAGCGGGAGGAGGCGAGCAGTACTTC.

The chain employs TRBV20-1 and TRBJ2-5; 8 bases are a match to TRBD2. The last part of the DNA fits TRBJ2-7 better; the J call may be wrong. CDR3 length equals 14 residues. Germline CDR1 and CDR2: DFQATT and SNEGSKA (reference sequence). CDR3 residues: CSASPGTSSYEQYF. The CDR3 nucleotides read TGCAGTGCTAGCCCTGGGACTAGCTCCTACGAGCAGTACTTC.

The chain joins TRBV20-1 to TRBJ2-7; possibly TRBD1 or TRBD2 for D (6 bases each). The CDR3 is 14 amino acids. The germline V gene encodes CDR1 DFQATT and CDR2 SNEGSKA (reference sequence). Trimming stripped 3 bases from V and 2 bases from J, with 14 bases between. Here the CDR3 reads CSASKTGAAYEQYF. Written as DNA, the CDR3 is TGCAGTGCTAGTAAGACGGGGGCGGCCTACGAGCAGTACTTC.

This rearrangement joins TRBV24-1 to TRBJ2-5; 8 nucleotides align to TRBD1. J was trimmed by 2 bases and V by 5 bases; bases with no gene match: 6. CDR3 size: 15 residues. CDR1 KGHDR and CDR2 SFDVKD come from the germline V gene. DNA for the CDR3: TGTGCCACCAGTGCAGGGGACAGGACACAAGAGACCCAGTACTTC. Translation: CATSAGDRTQETQYF.

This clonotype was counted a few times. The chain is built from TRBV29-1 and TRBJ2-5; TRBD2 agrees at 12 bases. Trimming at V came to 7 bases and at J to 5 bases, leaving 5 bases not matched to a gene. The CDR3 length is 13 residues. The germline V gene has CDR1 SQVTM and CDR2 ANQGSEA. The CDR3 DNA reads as TGCAGCGGGGAGACTAGCGGGAGTGAGACCCAGTACTTC. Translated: CSGETSGSETQYF.

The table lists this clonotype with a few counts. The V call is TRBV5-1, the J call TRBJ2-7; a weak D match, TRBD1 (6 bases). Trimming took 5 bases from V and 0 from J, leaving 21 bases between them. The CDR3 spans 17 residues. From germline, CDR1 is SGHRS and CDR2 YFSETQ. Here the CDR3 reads CASSRSGTGKTSYEQYF. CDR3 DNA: TGCGCCAGCAGTCGGTCCGGAACAGGGAAAACCTCCTACGAGCAGTACTTC.